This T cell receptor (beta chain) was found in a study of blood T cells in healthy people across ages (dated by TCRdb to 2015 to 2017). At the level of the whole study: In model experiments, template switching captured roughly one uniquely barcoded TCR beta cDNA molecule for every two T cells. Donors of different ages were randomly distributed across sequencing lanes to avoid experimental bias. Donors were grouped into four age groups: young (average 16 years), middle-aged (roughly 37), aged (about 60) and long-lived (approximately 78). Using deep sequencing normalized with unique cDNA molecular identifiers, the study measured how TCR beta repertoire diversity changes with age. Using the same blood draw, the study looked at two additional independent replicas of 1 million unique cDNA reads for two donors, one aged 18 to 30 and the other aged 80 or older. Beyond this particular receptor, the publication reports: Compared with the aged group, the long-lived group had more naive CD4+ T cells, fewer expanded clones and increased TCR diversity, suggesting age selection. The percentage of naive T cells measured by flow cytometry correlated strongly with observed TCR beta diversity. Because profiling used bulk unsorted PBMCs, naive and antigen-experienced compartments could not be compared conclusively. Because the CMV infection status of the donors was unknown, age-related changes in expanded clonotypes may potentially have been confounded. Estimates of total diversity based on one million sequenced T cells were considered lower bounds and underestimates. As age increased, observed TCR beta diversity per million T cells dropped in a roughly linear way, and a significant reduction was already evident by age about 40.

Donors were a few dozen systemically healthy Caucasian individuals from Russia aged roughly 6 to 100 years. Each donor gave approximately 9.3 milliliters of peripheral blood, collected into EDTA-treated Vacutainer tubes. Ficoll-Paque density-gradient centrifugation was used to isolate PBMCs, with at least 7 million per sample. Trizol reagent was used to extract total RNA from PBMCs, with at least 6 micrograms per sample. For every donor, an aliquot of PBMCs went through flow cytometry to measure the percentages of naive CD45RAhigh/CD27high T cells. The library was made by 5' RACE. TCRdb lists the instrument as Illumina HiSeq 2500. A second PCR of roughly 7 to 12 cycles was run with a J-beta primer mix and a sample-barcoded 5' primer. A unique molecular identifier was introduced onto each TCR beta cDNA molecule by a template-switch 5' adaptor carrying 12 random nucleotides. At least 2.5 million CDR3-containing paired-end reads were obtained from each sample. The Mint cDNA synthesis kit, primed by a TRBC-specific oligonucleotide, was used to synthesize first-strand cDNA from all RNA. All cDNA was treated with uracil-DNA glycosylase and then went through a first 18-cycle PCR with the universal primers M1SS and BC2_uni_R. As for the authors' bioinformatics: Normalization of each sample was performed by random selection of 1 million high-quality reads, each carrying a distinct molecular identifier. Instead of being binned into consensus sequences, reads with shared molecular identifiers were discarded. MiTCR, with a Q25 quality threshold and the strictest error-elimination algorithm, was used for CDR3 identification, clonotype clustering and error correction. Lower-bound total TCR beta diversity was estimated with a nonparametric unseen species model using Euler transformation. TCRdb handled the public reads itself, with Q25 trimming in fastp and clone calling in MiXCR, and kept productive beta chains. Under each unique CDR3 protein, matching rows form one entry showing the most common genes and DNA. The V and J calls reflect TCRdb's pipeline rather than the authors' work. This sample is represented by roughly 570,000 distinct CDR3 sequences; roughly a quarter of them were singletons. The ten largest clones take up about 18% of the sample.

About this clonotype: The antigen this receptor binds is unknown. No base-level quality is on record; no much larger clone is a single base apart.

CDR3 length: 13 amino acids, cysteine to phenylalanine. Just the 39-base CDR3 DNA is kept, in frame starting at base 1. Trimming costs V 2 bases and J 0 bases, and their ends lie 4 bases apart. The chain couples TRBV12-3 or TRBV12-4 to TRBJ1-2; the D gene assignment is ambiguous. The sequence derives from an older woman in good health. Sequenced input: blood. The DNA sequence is TGTGCCAGCAGTTTACTTGCTAACTATGGCTACACCTTC. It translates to CASSLLANYGYTF.